The 15 T cell receptor beta chains reported below all come from one sample, sequenced in a study of T cells after yellow fever vaccination. In TCRdb, the 5' RACE reads were re-called with MiXCR into one record per CDR3 protein. The sample has some 300,000 distinct CDR3 sequences, roughly 3.5% seen once. The source material was PBMCs, sampled on the day of the yellow fever booster vaccination. The receptors come from a man younger than 30 who received the YFV17D yellow fever vaccine.

This clonotype was counted many times. This chain uses TRBV2 with TRBJ1-1; 7 bases match TRBD1. The V gene's germline CDR1 is SNHLY and CDR2 FYNNEI. V was pared by 6 bases and J by 8 bases, with 9 bases of the junction left unmatched. The CDR3 consists of 13 residues. The CDR3 spells CASSPQGSTEAFF. The CDR3 DNA reads TGTGCCAGCAGCCCACAGGGGTCGACCGAAGCTTTCTTT.

Ten or more counts support this clonotype. The CDR3 nucleotides read TGTGCCAGCAGCCTATCCGGGACATCAAATCAGCCCCAGCATTTT. It codes for CASSLSGTSNQPQHF. The chain employs TRBV7-6 and TRBJ1-5; possible D gene TRBD1, 6 bases. From germline, CDR1 is SGHVS and CDR2 FNYEAQ. The V end was cut by 5 bases, the J end by 4 bases, with 15 bases between. The CDR3 is 15 amino acids.

This clonotype was seen repeatedly, ten times or more. The V gene is TRBV5-1, the J gene TRBJ2-1, with a tentative D call TRBD1 (6 bases). The CDR3 runs 13 residues. CDR1 is SGHRS and CDR2 is YFSETQ in the germline V gene. Trimming removed 2 bases at V and 8 bases at J, with 11 bases between. CDR3 DNA sequence: TGCGCCAGCAGCTTACAGGGTCGCCATGAGCAGTTCTTC. Its translation: CASSLQGRHEQFF. The full variable domain, with the rest looked up from reference TRBV5-1 and TRBJ2-1, is KAGVTQTPRYLIKTRGQQVTLSCSPISGHRSVSWYQQTPGQGLQFLFEYFSETQRNKGNFPGRFSGRQFSNSRSEMNVSTLELGDSALYLCASSLQGRHEQFFGPGTRLTVL.

This clonotype showed up just a few times. The V and J genes are TRBV19 and TRBJ2-5; D possibly corresponds to TRBD2 (7 bases). From germline, CDR1 is LNHDA and CDR2 SQIVND (reference sequence). Trimming left V 3 bases short and J 5 bases short, with 16 bases between. The CDR3 is 15 amino acids. CDR3 DNA sequence: TGTGCCAGTAGTATGAGGGGGGGAGCTCAGGAGACCCAGTACTTC. It yields the protein CASSMRGGAQETQYF.

This clonotype came up many times. The chain joins TRBV7-2 to TRBJ2-1, with 7 nucleotides matching TRBD2. Per germline, CDR1 SGHTA and CDR2 FQGNSA. The CDR3 is 17 residues long. V was pared by 6 bases and J by 0 bases, with 11 bases of the junction left unmatched. CDR3 bases: TGTGCCAGCAGAGGTGGTAGCGGGTTAAGCTCCTACAATGAGCAGTTCTTC. Translation: CASRGGSGLSSYNEQFF.

V is TRBV29-1 and J is TRBJ1-2, with TRBD1 as a possible D gene (6 bases). V was pared by 4 bases and J by 5 bases, with 14 bases between. Germline CDR1 SQVTM, CDR2 ANQGSEA. The CDR3 totals 13 residues. Here the CDR3 reads CSVGQGQSYGYTF. The CDR3, as DNA: TGCAGCGTTGGCCAGGGACAAAGTTATGGCTACACCTTC.

This chain joins TRBV7-3 and TRBJ2-1; D call uncertain. This CDR3 is 12 amino acids long. The germline gives CDR1 SGHTA, CDR2 FQGTGA. V was trimmed by 3 bases and J by 7 bases, leaving 7 bases between them. The CDR3 nucleotides are TGTGCCAGCAGCTTTGATGGGAATGAGCAGTTCTTC. Its translation is CASSFDGNEQFF.

This clonotype has at least ten counts. This chain joins TRBV6-2 or TRBV6-3 and TRBJ2-1; no firm D call. CDR1 is MNHEY, CDR2 SVGEGT, per germline. The CDR3 is 16 amino acids. V was trimmed by 2 bases and J by 1 base, leaving 12 bases between them. CDR3 bases: TGTGCCAGCAGTTACCGGATGGATAAGTCCTACAATGAGCAGTTCTTC. Translation gives CASSYRMDKSYNEQFF.

V and J are TRBV29-1 and TRBJ2-3; D possibly corresponds to TRBD1 (5 bases). V lost 5 bases and J lost 2, with 11 bases in between. This CDR3 is 13 amino acids long. Germline values: CDR1 SQVTM, CDR2 ANQGSEA. The CDR3 bases are TGCAGCGTTCAACAGGCTTCCACAGATACGCAGTATTTT. Translation gives CSVQQASTDTQYF.

This clonotype occurred many times. The chain employs TRBV6-2 or TRBV6-3 and TRBJ1-2; D unclear. The germline gives CDR1 MNHEY, CDR2 SVGEGT. CDR3 length equals 16 residues. The V end lost 4 bases, the J end lost 2 bases, and 17 bases lay between the germline ends. The CDR3 DNA is TGTGCCAGCAGTTCCCTCTCCACCCGAGGAAACTATGGCTACACCTTC. It yields the protein CASSSLSTRGNYGYTF.

At least ten counts were recorded for this clonotype. The rearrangement joins TRBV3-1 to TRBJ2-3; tentatively, D is TRBD2 (5 bases). The ends were cut back, 2 bases at V and 11 bases at J, with 20 bases in the middle. The germline V gene encodes CDR1 LGHDT and CDR2 YNNKEL (reference sequence). The CDR3 contains 15 residues. The CDR3 bases are TGTGCCAGCAGCCAACTAGTACGTGGAGGACGAAGGCAGTATTTT. It translates to CASSQLVRGGRRQYF.

This clonotype has just a few counts. This chain links TRBV19 with TRBJ2-7, with a tentative D call TRBD2 (7 bases). The CDR3 has 14 amino acids. Per germline, CDR1 LNHDA and CDR2 SQIVND (reference sequence). V was pared by 4 bases and J by 6 bases, with 16 bases between. In nucleotides, the CDR3 is TGTGCCAGTAGTAATGCGGGGGCGCGCTCCGAGCAGTACTTC. It translates to CASSNAGARSEQYF. Full variable domain (remainder filled in from reference TRBV19 and TRBJ2-7): DGGITQSPKYLFRKEGQNVTLSCEQNLNHDAMYWYRQDPGQGLRLIYYSQIVNDFQKGDIAEGYSVSREKKESFPLTVTSAQKNPTAFYLCASSNAGARSEQYFGPGTRLTVT.

This clonotype was seen repeatedly, ten times or more. V gene TRBV6-6 combines with J gene TRBJ1-2, with TRBD1 matching 11 bases. The V segment lost 5 bases and the J segment 7 bases; nucleotides outside the gene matches: 6. The CDR3 has 14 amino acids. CDR1 is MNHNY and CDR2 is SVGAGI in the germline V gene (reference sequence). In DNA form, the CDR3 reads TGTGCCAGCAGTCTCGGACAGGGGGCCCCTGGCTACACCTTC. This codes for CASSLGQGAPGYTF.

This clonotype was seen repeatedly, ten times or more. J is TRBJ2-4 and V is TRBV28; D might be TRBD2 (6 bases). The germline V gene has CDR1 MDHEN and CDR2 SYDVKM. The V gene lost 8 bases and the J gene lost 1 base, with 12 bases spanning the gap. This CDR3 is 14 amino acids long. CDR3 DNA sequence: TGTGCCAGCCATAGCGGTTGGGCCAAAAACATTCAGTACTTC. This codes for CASHSGWAKNIQYF.

This clonotype has a handful of counts. CDR3 bases: TGTGCCAGCAAAGGACGCAGCTATGGCTACACCTTC. Protein: CASKGRSYGYTF. The chain is built from TRBV6-5 and TRBJ1-2; D not certain. Germline CDR1 and CDR2: MNHEY and SVGAGI. Between the trimmed V and J ends, which lost 7 bases and 4 bases, there was a span of 10 bases. CDR3 length equals 12 residues.